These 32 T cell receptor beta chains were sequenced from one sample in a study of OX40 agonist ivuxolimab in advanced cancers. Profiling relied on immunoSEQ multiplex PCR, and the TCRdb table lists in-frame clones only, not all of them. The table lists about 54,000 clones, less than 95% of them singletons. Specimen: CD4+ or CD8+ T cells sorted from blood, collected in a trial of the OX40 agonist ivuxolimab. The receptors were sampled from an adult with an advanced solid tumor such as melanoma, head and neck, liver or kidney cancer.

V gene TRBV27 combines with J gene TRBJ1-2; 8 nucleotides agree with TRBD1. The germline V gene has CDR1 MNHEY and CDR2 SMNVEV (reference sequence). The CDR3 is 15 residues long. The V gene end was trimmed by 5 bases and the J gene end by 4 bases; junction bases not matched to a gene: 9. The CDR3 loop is CASSPRTGRAYGYTF. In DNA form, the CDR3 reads TGTGCCAGCAGTCCCAGGACAGGGAGGGCCTATGGCTACACCTTC.

CDR3 residues: CASSVWGAEQYF. Here the CDR3 DNA reads TGTGCCAGCAGTGTCTGGGGAGCCGAGCAGTACTTC. This chain uses TRBV5-6 with TRBJ2-7; possibly TRBD2 for D (5 bases). This CDR3 region has 12 residues. The V and J ends lost 5 bases and 6 bases respectively, with 12 bases between them. Germline CDR1 is SGHDT and CDR2 is YYEEEE.

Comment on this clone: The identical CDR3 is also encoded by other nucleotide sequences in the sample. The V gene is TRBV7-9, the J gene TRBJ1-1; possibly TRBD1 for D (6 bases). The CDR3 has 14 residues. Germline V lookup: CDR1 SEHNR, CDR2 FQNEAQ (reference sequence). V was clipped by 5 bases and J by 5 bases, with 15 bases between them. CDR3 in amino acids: CASSLQGRRTEAFF. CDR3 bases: TGTGCCAGCAGCCTACAGGGTAGGAGGACTGAAGCTTTCTTT.

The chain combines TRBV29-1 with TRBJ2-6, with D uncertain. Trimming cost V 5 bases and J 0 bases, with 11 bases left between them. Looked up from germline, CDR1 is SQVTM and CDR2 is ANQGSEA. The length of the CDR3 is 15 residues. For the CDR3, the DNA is TGCAGCGTTCGATCCCCAGACTCTGGGGCCAACGTCCTGACTTTC. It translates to CSVRSPDSGANVLTF.

CDR3 sequence reads: CASSYGTGNTEAFF. The CDR3 DNA reads as TGCGCCAGCAGTTATGGGACAGGGAACACTGAAGCTTTCTTT. This chain uses TRBV5-1 with TRBJ1-1; 8 positions match TRBD1. The CDR3 covers 14 residues. Trimming removed 5 bases from V and 1 base from J; junction bases left unmatched: 4. CDR1 SGHRS and CDR2 YFSETQ come from the germline V gene.

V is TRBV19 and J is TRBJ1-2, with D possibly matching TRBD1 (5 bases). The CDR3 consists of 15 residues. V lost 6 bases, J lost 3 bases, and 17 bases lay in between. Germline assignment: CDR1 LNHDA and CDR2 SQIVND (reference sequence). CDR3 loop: CASRGPQGGDYGYTF. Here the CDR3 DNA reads TGTGCCAGTAGAGGTCCCCAGGGAGGGGACTATGGCTACACCTTC.

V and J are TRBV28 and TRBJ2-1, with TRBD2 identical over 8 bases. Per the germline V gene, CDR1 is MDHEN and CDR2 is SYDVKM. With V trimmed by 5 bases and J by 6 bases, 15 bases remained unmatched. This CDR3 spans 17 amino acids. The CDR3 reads CASSSRVGVAGINEQFF. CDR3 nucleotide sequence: TGTGCCAGCAGTAGTAGAGTGGGTGTAGCGGGGATCAATGAGCAGTTCTTC.

The chain's CDR3 is CASSSPGQINEQFF. The DNA for the CDR3 is TGTGCCAGCAGCTCACCGGGACAGATCAATGAGCAGTTCTTC. The chain has TRBV7-9 and TRBJ2-1; 7 bases map to TRBD1. V dropped 4 bases and J dropped 6; count of bases not matched to a gene: 6. This CDR3 contains 14 residues. Germline CDR1 SEHNR, CDR2 FQNEAQ (reference sequence).

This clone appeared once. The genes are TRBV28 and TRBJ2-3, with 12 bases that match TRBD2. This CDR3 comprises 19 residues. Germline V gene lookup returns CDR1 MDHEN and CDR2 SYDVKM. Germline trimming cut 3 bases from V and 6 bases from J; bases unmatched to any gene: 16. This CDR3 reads CASSFLTSGSPTHMDTQYF. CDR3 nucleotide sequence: TGTGCCAGCAGTTTCCTGACTAGCGGGAGCCCGACCCACATGGATACGCAGTATTTT.

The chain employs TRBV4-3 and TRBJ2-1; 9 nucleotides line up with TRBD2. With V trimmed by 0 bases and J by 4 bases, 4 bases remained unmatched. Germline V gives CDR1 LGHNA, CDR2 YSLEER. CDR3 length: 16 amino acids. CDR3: CASSQDRTSEYNEQFF. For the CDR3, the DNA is TGCGCCAGCAGCCAAGATAGGACTAGCGAATACAATGAGCAGTTCTTC.

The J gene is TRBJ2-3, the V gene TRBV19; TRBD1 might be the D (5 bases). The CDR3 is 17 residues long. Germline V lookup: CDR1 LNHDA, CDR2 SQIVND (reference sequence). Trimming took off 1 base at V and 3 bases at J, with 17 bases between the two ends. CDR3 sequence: CASSIVDSTPHTDTQYF. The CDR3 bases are TGTGCCAGTAGTATAGTTGACAGTACGCCTCATACAGATACGCAGTATTTT.

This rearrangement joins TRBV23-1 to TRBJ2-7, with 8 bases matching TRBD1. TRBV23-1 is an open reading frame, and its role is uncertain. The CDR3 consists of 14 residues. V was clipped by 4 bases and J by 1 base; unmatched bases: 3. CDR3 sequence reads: CASSPGQASYEQYF. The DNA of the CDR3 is TGCGCCAGCAGTCCGGGACAGGCTTCCTACGAGCAGTACTTC.

CDR3 protein: CASSLWTGAEAFF. The CDR3 DNA follows: TGTGCCAGCAGCCTATGGACAGGGGCTGAAGCTTTCTTT. The V call is TRBV5-6, the J call TRBJ1-1, with 9 bases matching TRBD1. The germline gives CDR1 SGHDT, CDR2 YYEEEE. Trimming removed 4 bases from V and 6 bases from J; junction bases left unmatched: 4. This CDR3 has 13 residues.

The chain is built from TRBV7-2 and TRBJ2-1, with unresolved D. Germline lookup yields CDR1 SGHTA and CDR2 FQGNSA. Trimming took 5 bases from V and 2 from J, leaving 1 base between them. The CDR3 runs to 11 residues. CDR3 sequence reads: CASSPYNEQFF. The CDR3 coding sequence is TGTGCCAGCAGCCCCTACAATGAGCAGTTCTTC. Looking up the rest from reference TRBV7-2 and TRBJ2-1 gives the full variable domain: GAGVSQSPSNKVTEKGKDVELRCDPISGHTALYWYRQSLGQGLEFLIYFQGNSAPDKSGLPSDRFSAERTGGSVSTLTIQRTQQEDSAVYLCASSPYNEQFFGPGTRLTVL.

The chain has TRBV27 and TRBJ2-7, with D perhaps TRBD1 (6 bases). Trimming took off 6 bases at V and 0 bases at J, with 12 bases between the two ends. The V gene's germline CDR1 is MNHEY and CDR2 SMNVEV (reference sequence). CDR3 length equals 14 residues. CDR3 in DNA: TGTGCCAGCAGCTGGACAGCCGACTCCTACGAGCAGTACTTC. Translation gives CASSWTADSYEQYF.

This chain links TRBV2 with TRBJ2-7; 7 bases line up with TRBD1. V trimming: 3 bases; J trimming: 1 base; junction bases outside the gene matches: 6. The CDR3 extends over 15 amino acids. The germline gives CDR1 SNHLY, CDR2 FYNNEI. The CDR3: CASSEVLQGSYEQYF. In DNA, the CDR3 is TGTGCCAGCAGTGAGGTCTTACAGGGGTCCTACGAGCAGTACTTC.

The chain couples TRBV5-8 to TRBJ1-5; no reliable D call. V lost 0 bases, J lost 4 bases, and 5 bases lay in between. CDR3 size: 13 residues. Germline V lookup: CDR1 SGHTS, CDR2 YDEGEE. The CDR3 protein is CASSLVYNQPQHF. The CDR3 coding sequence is TGTGCCAGCAGCTTGGTTTATAATCAGCCCCAGCATTTT.

The CDR3 DNA reads as TGCGCCAGCAGCCCCGACAGACTGGTGAACACTGAAGCTTTCTTT. Protein sequence: CASSPDRLVNTEAFF. V and J are TRBV4-3 and TRBJ1-1, with D possibly TRBD1 on 5 matching bases. V was pared by 4 bases and J by 0 bases, with 12 bases between. In germline, CDR1 is LGHNA, CDR2 YSLEER. The CDR3 loop spans 15 amino acids.

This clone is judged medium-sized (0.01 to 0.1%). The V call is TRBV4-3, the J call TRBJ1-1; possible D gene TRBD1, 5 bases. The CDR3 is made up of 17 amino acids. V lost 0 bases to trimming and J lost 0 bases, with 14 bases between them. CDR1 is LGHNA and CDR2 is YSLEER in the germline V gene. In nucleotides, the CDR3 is TGCGCCAGCAGCCAAGATCTAGGGACCCTGATGAACACTGAAGCTTTCTTT. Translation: CASSQDLGTLMNTEAFF.

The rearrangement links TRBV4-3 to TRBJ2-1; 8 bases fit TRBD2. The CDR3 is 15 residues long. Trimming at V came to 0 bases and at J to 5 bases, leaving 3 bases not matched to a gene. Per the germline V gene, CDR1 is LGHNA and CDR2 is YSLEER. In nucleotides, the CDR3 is TGCGCCAGCAGCCAAGAACTAGCGGTTAACAATGAGCAGTTCTTC. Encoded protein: CASSQELAVNNEQFF.

The CDR3 DNA reads TGCGCCAGCAGCTTGATTGGGGGGGATGAGCAGTTCTTC. This gives the protein CASSLIGGDEQFF. J is TRBJ2-1 and V is TRBV5-1; 7 bases are shared with TRBD2. Germline V gives CDR1 SGHRS, CDR2 YFSETQ. The length of the CDR3 is 13 residues. V was clipped by 1 base and J by 8 bases; unmatched bases: 3.

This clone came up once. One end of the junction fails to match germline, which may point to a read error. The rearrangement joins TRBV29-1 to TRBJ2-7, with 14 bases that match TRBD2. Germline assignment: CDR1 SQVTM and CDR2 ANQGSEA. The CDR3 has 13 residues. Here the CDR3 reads CSGTSGSSNEQYF. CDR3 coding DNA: TGTTCCGGGACTAGCGGGAGTAGCAACGAGCAGTACTTC.

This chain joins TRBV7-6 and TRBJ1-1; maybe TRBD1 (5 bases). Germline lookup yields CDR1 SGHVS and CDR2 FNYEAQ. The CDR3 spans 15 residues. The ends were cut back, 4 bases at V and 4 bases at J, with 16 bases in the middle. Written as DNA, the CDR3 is TGTGCCAGCAGCTCCTGGACTGGGACTAGCACTGAAGCTTTCTTT. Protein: CASSSWTGTSTEAFF.

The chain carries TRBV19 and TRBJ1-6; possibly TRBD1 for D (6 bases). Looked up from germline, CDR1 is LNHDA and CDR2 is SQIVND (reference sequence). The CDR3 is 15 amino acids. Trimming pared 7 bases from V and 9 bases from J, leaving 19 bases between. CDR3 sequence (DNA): TGTGCCAGTACCTTAAGTGGGGGCGGGAGTTCACCCCTCCACTTT. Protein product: CASTLSGGGSSPLHF.

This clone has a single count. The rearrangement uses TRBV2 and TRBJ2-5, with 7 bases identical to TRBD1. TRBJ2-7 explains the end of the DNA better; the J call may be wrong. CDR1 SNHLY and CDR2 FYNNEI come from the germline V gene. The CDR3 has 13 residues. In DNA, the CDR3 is TGTGCCAGCGCCGGGACAGACTCCTACGAGCAGTACTTC. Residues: CASAGTDSYEQYF.

CDR3 nucleotide sequence: TGTGCCAGCCAAGAGGTCGGGACAGGGGGCGCGGAGACCCAGTACTTC. This sequence encodes CASQEVGTGGAETQYF. V usage is TRBV27 and J usage is TRBJ2-5; TRBD1 agrees at 12 bases. From germline, CDR1 is MNHEY and CDR2 SMNVEV (reference sequence). This CDR3 has 16 amino acids. Germline trimming cut 8 bases from V and 5 bases from J; bases unmatched to any gene: 12.

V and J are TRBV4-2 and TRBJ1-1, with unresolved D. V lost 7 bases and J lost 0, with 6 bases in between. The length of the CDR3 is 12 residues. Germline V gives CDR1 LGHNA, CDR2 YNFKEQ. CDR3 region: CASKDMNTEAFF. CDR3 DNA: TGTGCCAGCAAAGACATGAACACTGAAGCTTTCTTT.

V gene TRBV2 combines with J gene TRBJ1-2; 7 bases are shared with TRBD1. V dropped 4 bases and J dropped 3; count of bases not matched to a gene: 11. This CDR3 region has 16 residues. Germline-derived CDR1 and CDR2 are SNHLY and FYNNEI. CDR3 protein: CASSGRQGGPDYGYTF. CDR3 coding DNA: TGTGCCAGCAGTGGGCGACAGGGCGGTCCCGACTATGGCTACACCTTC. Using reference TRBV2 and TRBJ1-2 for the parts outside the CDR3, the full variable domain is EPEVTQTPSHQVTQMGQEVILRCVPISNHLYFYWYRQILGQKVEFLVSFYNNEISEKSEIFDDQFSVERPDGSNFTLKIRSTKLEDSAMYFCASSGRQGGPDYGYTFGSGTRLTVV.

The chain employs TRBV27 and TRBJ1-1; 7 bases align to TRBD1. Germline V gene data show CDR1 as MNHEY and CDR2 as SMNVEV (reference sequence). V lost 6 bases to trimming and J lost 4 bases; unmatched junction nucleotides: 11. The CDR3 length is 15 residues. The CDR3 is CASRTGSYTGTEAFF. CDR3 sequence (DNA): TGTGCCAGCAGGACAGGGTCGTACACCGGCACTGAAGCTTTCTTT.

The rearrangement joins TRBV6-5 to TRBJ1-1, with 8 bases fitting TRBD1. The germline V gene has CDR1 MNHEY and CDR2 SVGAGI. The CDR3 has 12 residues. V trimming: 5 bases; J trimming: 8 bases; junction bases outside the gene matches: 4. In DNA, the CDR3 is TGTGCCAGCAGTCTAGGACAGGGAGAAGCTTTCTTT. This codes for CASSLGQGEAFF.

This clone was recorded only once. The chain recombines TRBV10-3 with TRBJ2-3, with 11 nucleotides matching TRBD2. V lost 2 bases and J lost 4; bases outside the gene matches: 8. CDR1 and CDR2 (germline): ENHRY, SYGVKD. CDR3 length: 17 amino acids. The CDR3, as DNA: TGTGCCATCAGTGAGACTGCCTCTAGCGGGAGGTCAGATACGCAGTATTTT. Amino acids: CAISETASSGRSDTQYF.

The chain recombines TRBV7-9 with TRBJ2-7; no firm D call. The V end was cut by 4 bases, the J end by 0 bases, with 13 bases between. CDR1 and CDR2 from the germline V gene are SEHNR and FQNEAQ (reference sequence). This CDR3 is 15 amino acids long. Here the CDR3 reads CASSSSDGYSYEQYF. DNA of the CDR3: TGTGCCAGCAGCTCGTCCGACGGTTACTCCTACGAGCAGTACTTC.